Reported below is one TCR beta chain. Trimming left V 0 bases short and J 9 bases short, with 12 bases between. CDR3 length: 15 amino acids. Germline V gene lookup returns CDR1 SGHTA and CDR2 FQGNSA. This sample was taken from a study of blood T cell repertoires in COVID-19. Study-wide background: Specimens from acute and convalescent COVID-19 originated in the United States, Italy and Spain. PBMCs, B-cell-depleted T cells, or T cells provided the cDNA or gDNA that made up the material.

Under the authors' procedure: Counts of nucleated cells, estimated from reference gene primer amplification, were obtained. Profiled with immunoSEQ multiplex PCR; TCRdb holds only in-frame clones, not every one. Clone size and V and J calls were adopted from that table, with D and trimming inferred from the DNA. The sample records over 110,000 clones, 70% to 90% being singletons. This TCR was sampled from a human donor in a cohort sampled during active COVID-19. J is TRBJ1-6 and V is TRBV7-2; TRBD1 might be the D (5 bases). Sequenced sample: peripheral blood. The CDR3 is CASSLATGYGSPLHF. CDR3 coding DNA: TGTGCCAGCAGCTTAGCTACAGGCTACGGTTCACCCCTCCACTTT.